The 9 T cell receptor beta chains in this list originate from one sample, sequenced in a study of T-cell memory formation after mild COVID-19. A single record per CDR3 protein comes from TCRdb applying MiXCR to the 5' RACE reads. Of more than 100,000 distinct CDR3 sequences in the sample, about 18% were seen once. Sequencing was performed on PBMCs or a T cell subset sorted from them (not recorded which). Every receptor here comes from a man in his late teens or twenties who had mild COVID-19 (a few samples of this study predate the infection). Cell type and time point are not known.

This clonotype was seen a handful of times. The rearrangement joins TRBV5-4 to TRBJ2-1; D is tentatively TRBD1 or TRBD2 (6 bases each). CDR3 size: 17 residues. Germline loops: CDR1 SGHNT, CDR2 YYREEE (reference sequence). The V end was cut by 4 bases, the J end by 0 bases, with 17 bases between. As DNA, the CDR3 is TGTGCCAGCAGCCCCGGGGGACAAGGGAGCTCCTACAATGAGCAGTTCTTC. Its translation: CASSPGGQGSSYNEQFF.

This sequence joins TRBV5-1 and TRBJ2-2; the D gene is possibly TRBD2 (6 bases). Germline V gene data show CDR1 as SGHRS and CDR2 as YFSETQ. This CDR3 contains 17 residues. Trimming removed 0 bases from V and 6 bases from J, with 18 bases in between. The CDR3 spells CASSLGGNRLVPGELFF. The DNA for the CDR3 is TGCGCCAGCAGCTTGGGGGGGAATCGACTAGTTCCCGGGGAGCTGTTTTTT.

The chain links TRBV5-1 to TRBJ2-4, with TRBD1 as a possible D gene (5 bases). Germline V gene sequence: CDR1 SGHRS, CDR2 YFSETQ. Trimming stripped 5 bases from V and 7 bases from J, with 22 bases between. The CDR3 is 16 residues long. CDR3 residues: CASSVFLQAERNIQYF. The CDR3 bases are TGCGCCAGCAGTGTGTTCTTACAGGCCGAAAGGAACATTCAGTACTTC.

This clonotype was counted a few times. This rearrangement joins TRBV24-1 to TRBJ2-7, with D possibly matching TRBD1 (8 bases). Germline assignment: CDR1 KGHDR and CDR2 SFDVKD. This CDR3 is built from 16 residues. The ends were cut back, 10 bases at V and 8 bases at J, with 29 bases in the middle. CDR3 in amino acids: CATTGTGGGRPFKQYV. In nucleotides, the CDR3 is TGTGCCACTACCGGAACAGGGGGAGGGCGCCCATTCAAGCAGTACGTC.

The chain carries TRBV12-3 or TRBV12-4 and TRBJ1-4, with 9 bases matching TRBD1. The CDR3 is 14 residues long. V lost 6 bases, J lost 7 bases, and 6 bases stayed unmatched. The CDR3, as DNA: TGTGCCAGCAGGGGATACAGGGGGCGTGAAAAACTGTTTTTT. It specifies CASRGYRGREKLFF.

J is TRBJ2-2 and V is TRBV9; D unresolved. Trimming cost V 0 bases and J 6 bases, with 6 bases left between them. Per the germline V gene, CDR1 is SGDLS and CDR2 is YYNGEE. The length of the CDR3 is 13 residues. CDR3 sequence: CASSVEVAGELFF. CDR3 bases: TGTGCCAGCAGCGTAGAGGTAGCCGGGGAGCTGTTTTTT.

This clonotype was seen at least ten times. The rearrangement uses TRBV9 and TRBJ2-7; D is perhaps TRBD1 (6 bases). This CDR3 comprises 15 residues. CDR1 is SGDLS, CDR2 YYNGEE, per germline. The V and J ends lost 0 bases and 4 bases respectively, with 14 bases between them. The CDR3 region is CASSVGYGGWYEQYF. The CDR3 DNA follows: TGTGCCAGCAGCGTAGGATATGGGGGCTGGTACGAGCAGTACTTC. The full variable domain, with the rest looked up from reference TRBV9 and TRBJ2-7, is DSGVTQTPKHLITATGQRVTLRCSPRSGDLSVYWYQQSLDQGLQFLIQYYNGEERAKGNILERFSAQQFPDLHSELNLSSLELGDSALYFCASSVGYGGWYEQYFGPGTRLTVT.

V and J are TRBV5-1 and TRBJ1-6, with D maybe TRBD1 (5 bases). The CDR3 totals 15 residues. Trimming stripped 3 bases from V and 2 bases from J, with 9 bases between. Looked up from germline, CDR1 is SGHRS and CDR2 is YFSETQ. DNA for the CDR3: TGCGCCAGCAGCTCCGGGGCCACCTATAATTCACCCCTCCACTTT. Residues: CASSSGATYNSPLHF.

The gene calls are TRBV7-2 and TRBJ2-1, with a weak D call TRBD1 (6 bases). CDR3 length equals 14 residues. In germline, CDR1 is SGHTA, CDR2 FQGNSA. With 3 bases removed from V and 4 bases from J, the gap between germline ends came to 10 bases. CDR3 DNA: TGTGCCAGCAGCTTTAGCCAGGGGTACAATGAGCAGTTCTTC. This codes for CASSFSQGYNEQFF.